This T cell receptor beta chain is from a study of cytomegalovirus exposure and HLA in healthy donors. Trimming left V 7 bases short and J 3 bases short, with 10 bases between. The CDR3 spans 13 residues. CDR1 is MNHNS and CDR2 is SASEGT in the germline V gene. As for this clone: Its antigen is as yet unknown.

General study findings and limits: Later analysis identified 17,000 or so TCR beta sequences associated with HLA alleles, using a false discovery rate threshold of 0.05. The authors later found most CMV-associated TCR beta chains appeared HLA-restricted. In vitro checks showed that a few CMV-associated chains really do target CMV antigens. Generally TCR sequences proved uncommon, though certain public TCRs appeared in numerous donors.

It was with 60 Vbeta and 13 Jbeta primers that the PCR ran. Assay: immunoSEQ multiplex PCR; the TCRdb copy retains only in-frame clones and omits some. The data show approximately 160,000 clones, about 80% seen once. The source of this sequence is a man between 18 and 35 years old in good health and CMV-seropositive. Specimen: PBMCs. The genes are TRBV6-1 and TRBJ1-5, with D possibly TRBD1 on 5 matching bases. This CDR3 reads CASTGGPNQPQHF. The CDR3 coding sequence is TGTGCCAGCACCGGGGGTCCCAATCAGCCCCAGCATTTT.